This TCR beta chain was identified in a study of cytomegalovirus exposure and HLA in healthy donors. It was with 60 Vbeta and 13 Jbeta primers that the PCR ran. Using immunoSEQ multiplex PCR, the repertoire was profiled, and TCRdb retains in-frame clones only, with some absent. The top ten clones hold 6.5% of a sample with around 130,000 clones, around 66% of them seen once. Germline V gene lookup returns CDR1 LGHNA and CDR2 YNFKEQ. V lost 0 bases and J 5 bases, leaving 13 bases between the germline ends. CDR3 length: 15 residues. The TCR was taken from a woman aged 55-69 years in good health and CMV-seronegative. The sample was PBMCs. The chain has TRBV4-2 and TRBJ1-1; weak D call: TRBD1 (5 bases). The CDR3 DNA reads as TGTGCCAGCAGCCAAGAGTCCAGGGAAGGTACTGAAGCTTTCTTT. Its protein product is CASSQESREGTEAFF.